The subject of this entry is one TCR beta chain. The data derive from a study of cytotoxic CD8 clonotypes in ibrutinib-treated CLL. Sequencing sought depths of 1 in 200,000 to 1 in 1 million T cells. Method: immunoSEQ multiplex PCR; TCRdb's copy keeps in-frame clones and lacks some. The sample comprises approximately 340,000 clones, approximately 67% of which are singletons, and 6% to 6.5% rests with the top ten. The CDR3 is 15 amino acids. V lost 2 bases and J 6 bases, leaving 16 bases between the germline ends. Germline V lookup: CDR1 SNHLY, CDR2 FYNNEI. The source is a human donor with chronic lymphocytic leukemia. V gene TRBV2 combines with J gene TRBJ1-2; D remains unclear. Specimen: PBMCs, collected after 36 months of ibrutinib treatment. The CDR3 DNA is TGTGCCAGCAGTGAAATACGACAAGGGCGACATGGCTACACCTTC. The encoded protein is CASSEIRQGRHGYTF.